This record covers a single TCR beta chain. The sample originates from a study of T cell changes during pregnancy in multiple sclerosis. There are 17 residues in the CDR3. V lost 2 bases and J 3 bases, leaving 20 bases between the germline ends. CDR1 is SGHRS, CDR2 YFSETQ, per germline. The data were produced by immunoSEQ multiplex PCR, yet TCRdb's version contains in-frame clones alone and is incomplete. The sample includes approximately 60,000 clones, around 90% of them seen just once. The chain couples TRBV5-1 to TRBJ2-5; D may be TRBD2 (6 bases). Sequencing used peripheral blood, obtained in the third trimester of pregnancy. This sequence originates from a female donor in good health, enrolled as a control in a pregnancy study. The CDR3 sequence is CASSFTRFGGIKETQYF. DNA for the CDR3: TGCGCCAGCAGCTTCACAAGGTTCGGGGGAATAAAAGAGACCCAGTACTTC.